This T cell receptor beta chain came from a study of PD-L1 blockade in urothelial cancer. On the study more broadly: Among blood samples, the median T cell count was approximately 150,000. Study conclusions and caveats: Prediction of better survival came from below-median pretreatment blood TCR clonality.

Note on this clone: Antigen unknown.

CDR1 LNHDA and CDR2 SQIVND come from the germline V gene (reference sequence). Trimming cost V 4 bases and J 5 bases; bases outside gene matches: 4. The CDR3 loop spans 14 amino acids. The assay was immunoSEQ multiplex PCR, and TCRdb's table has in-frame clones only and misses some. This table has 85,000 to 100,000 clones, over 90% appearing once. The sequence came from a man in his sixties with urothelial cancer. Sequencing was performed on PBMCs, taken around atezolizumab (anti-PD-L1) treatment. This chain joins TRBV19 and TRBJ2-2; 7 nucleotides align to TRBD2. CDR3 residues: CASSRLADTGELFF. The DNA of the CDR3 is TGTGCCAGTAGTAGGCTAGCGGATACCGGGGAGCTGTTTTTT.